The present T cell receptor beta chain was sequenced within a study of T cells expressing NK-cell markers. Germline V gene lookup returns CDR1 SGHVS and CDR2 FQNEAQ. The CDR3 loop spans 16 amino acids. TCRdb re-called the 5' RACE reads, yielding one record per CDR3 amino acid sequence without DNA. In total, the table holds about 540,000 distinct CDR3 sequences. Sequencing used blood T cells: a sorted CD56 or NKG2C T cell subset, CD4+ or CD8+ T cells, or bulk PBMC T cells (not recorded which). This rearrangement joins TRBV7-8 to TRBJ1-2; TCRdb's D call, TRBD1, is unchecked because there is no DNA. The clonotype comes from a man between 18 and 29 years old in good health. The CDR3 reads CASSSRGGGRSGGYTF.